This T cell receptor (beta chain) was identified in a study of T cells after somatic rescue of genetic block. The CDR3 length is 15 residues. V shed 3 bases and J shed 2 bases, with 11 bases lying between them. CDR1 is LGHNA and CDR2 is YNFKEQ in the germline V gene. TCRdb keeps only in-frame clones here, not all; method: immunoSEQ multiplex PCR. Among tens of thousands of clones, approximately 90% were seen once, and the ten largest hold about 3%. The specimen sequenced was peripheral blood mononuclear cells (PBMCs). The chain links TRBV4-2 to TRBJ1-5, with D hard to call. The sequence derives from a man aged 40-49 years. CDR3 in DNA: TGTGCCAGCAGCCATAGCCCAGAGGGCAATCAGCCCCAGCATTTT. Translation: CASSHSPEGNQPQHF.